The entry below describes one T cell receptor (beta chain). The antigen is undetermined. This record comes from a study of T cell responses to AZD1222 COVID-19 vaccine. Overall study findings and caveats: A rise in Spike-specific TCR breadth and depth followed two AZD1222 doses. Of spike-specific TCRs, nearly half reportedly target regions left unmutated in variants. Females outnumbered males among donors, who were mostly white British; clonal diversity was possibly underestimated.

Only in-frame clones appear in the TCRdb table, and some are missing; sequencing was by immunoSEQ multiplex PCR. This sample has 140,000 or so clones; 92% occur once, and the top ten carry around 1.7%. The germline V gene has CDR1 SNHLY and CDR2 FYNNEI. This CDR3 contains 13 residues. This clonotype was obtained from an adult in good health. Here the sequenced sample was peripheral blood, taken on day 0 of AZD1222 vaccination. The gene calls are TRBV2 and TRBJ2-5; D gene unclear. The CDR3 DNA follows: TGTGCTTCAAAGTTGGGGTACCAAGAGACCCAGTACTTC. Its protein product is CASKLGYQETQYF.